This is a list of T cell receptor beta chains from one sample in a study of T cells in Graves' hyperthyroidism and ophthalmopathy. TCRdb itself ran the multiplex PCR reads through MiXCR, one entry per CDR3 protein. The sample has 500,000 to 650,000 distinct CDR3 sequences; 15% to 20% are singletons. Sample: blood. The receptors here all came from a young woman with Graves' ophthalmopathy. Both conserved end residues are part of each CDR3. D genes are given only for firm matches. Clone size is given for some rows only: seen once, a few or many times, or a class if the clone is expanded.

abundance	v_gene	d_gene	j_gene	CDR3nt	CDR3aa
.	TRBV4-3	.	TRBJ2-5	TGCGCCAGCAGCCAAGATTTCAGGGGACGGGAGACCCAGTACTTC	CASSQDFRGRETQYF
.	TRBV28	.	TRBJ2-7	TGTGCCAGCAGCTTCGGGGCAGAAGGCTACGAGCAGTACTTC	CASSFGAEGYEQYF
.	TRBV6-1	TRBD1	TRBJ2-2	TGTGCCAGCAGTGAAGACAGGGGACGGGGCACCGGGGAGCTGTTTTTT	CASSEDRGRGTGELFF
many	TRBV7-2	TRBD1	TRBJ1-2	TGTGCCAGCAGCTTTGTGACAGGGGGGAACTATGGCTACACCTTC	CASSFVTGGNYGYTF
.	TRBV20-1	TRBD2	TRBJ2-2	TGCAGTGCCCTAGAGAAACTAGCGCCCAACTCGAGAAAGAGGGAGCTGTTTTTT	CSALEKLAPNSRKRELFF
.	TRBV28	TRBD1	TRBJ1-3	TGTGCCAGCAGAGAACAGGGGCCGAGCTCTGGAAGCACCATATATTTT	CASREQGPSSGSTIYF
few	TRBV6-5	.	TRBJ2-3	TGTGCCAGCAGTTACATAGGGGGCACAGATACGCAGTATTTT	CASSYIGGTDTQYF
few	TRBV13	.	TRBJ2-1	TGTGCCAGCAGCTTAGGAACCGCTGAGCAGTTCTTC	CASSLGTAEQFF
many	TRBV11-3	.	TRBJ1-1	TGTGCCAGCAGCTTACCGGACAGTGAAGCTTTCTTT	CASSLPDSEAFF
.	TRBV4-1	.	TRBJ2-3	TGCGCCAGCAGCCAAGTGCAGGGTTCGGATACGCAGTATTTT	CASSQVQGSDTQYF
.	TRBV29-1	TRBD1	TRBJ2-1	TGCAGCGCGAGGAGGGATGTGGGGACAGGGACCAATGAGCAGTTCTTC	CSARRDVGTGTNEQFF
.	TRBV10-1	.	TRBJ1-1	TGCGCCAGCAGTGAGCCCCCCACAGGGAGAAACACTGAAGCTTTCTTT	CASSEPPTGRNTEAFF
many	TRBV30	.	TRBJ2-7	TGTGCCTGGAGTCACCCGGGACGGAAATACGAGCAGTACTTC	CAWSHPGRKYEQYF
.	TRBV9	.	TRBJ1-2	TGTGCCAGCAGCCCTGTACAGGGCTATGGCTACACCTTC	CASSPVQGYGYTF
many	TRBV20-1	TRBD2	TRBJ2-3	TGCAGTGGATCATCGGCGGGAGGGACTAGAGATACGCAGTATTTT	CSGSSAGGTRDTQYF
few	TRBV6-1	.	TRBJ1-2	TGTGCCAGCAGCAAGGATTTATATGGCTACACCTTC	CASSKDLYGYTF
.	TRBV6-2/TRBV6-3	TRBD2	TRBJ2-1	TGTGCCAGCAGTTACTCGATCGACGGACTAGCGGAGTACAATGAGCAGTTCTTC	CASSYSIDGLAEYNEQFF
few	TRBV30	.	TRBJ2-4	TGTGCCTGGAGTGTAGGGCAGCGGAGCATTCAGTACTTC	CAWSVGQRSIQYF
once	TRBV20-1	.	TRBJ1-3	TGCAGTGCTAGAGATCTCCAGGCGACCTACTCCGGAAACACCATATATTTT	CSARDLQATYSGNTIYF
.	TRBV13	.	TRBJ1-2	TGTGCCAACAGCTATCCGGCAGAGTATGGCTACACCTTC	CANSYPAEYGYTF
many	TRBV30	.	TRBJ1-2	TGTGCCTGGAGTGTACGGGAAGGGGGGCTACACACCTTC	CAWSVREGGLHTF
many	TRBV2	.	TRBJ2-1	TGTGCCAGCAGCTGGGAGAGGGGGGACAATGAGCAGTTCTTC	CASSWERGDNEQFF
many	TRBV13	.	TRBJ2-1	TGTGCCAGCAGCTTCAATTTCGCGGTGTCCAATGAGCAGTTCTTC	CASSFNFAVSNEQFF
many	TRBV28	TRBD1	TRBJ1-2	TGTGCCAGCAGTCTACACCGGGACAGGCGACTGGGCTATGGCTACACCTTC	CASSLHRDRRLGYGYTF
.	TRBV4-3	.	TRBJ1-4	TGCGCCAGCAGCCAAGAAAGAGCAGGGCGAGAAAAACTGTTTTTT	CASSQERAGREKLFF
.	TRBV20-1	.	TRBJ1-2	TGCAGTGCTAGAGACGCTGGACTACAGGGTGGGGGCTACACCTTC	CSARDAGLQGGGYTF
.	TRBV4-1	.	TRBJ2-3	TGCGCCAGCTCTAACGGGGGACCTACTAGCACAGATACGCAGTATTTT	CASSNGGPTSTDTQYF
few	TRBV27	.	TRBJ1-2	TGTGCGAGTGGGGGGGGCATCTATGGCTACACCTTC	CASGGGIYGYTF
many	TRBV2	.	TRBJ2-3	TGTGCCAGCAGTGACCCTTGGGACTCCACGCAGTATTTT	CASSDPWDSTQYF
many	TRBV28	.	TRBJ1-5	TGTGCCAGCAGTTTCGATACGCAGCCCCAGCATTTT	CASSFDTQPQHF
.	TRBV28	.	TRBJ2-7	TGTGCCAGCAGCTACCGAAGGACAATAACCTACGAGCAGTACTTC	CASSYRRTITYEQYF
many	TRBV6-2/TRBV6-3	TRBD2	TRBJ2-5	TGTGCCAGCAGTCGACTAGCGCAGGAGACCCAGTACTTC	CASSRLAQETQYF
many	TRBV12-3/TRBV12-4	TRBD1	TRBJ2-7	TGTGCCAGCAGTATGACAGGGGCAGGGGAGCAGTACTTC	CASSMTGAGEQYF
many	TRBV7-8	TRBD2	TRBJ2-3	TGTGCCAGCAGCCTCAGGGGCCGGACTAGCGGCCGCACAGATACGCAGTATTTT	CASSLRGRTSGRTDTQYF
many	TRBV27	TRBD2	TRBJ2-3	TGTGCCAGCAGTTTTGAGCGGGAGGGAGATACGCAGTATTTT	CASSFEREGDTQYF
many	TRBV7-9	.	TRBJ1-2	TGTGCCAGCAGCCGGACGGCCTACTATGGCTACACCTTC	CASSRTAYYGYTF
many	TRBV20-1	.	TRBJ1-1	TGCAGTGCTCAGCGGGGGGGCACTGAAGCTTTCTTT	CSAQRGGTEAFF
.	TRBV4-3	.	TRBJ1-2	TGCGCCAGCAGCCAAGATGGTGACAATAACTATGGCTACACCTTC	CASSQDGDNNYGYTF
many	TRBV5-1	.	TRBJ1-1	TGCGCCAGCAACTTGATTGGGGCAAAAGAAACTGAAGCTTTCTTT	CASNLIGAKETEAFF
many	TRBV20-1	.	TRBJ2-5	TGCAGCCGCCCCAGTAGCTCGGCTGAGACCCAGTACTTC	CSRPSSSAETQYF
many	TRBV5-6	.	TRBJ1-5	TGTGCCAGCAGCTACACCCGCGTGGTAGGAAGTCAGCCCCAGCATTTT	CASSYTRVVGSQPQHF
few	TRBV19	TRBD1	TRBJ1-2	TGTGCCAGTAGTATCCTACAGGGGACGGACTATGGCTACACCTTC	CASSILQGTDYGYTF
few	TRBV20-1	TRBD1	TRBJ2-7	TGCAGTGCTAGATCACCGGGACAGGCTGGATACGAGCAGTACTTC	CSARSPGQAGYEQYF
.	TRBV20-1	.	TRBJ2-5	TGCAGTGCTAGGGATTTAAAACCGGAGACCCAGTACTTC	CSARDLKPETQYF
many	TRBV28	.	TRBJ1-1	TGTGCCAGCAGTTCGGACAGAATAAACACTGAAGCTTTCTTT	CASSSDRINTEAFF
many	TRBV5-6	.	TRBJ2-1	TGTGCCAGCAGAGGGGGGAGAGGCTCCTACAATGAGCAGTTCTTC	CASRGGRGSYNEQFF
once	TRBV27	TRBD1	TRBJ1-2	TGTGCCAGCTCGGACAGGGGATTTGGCTACGCCTTC	CASSDRGFGYAF
few	TRBV20-1	.	TRBJ2-3	TGCAGTGCCCCCCTCCGGGCGGGGACAAATTACCTCACAGATACGCAGTATTTT	CSAPLRAGTNYLTDTQYF